Listed below are T cell receptor beta chains from one sample, sequenced in a study of glioma-infiltrating T cells after dendritic cell vaccination. Using immunoSEQ multiplex PCR, the repertoire was profiled, and TCRdb retains in-frame clones only, with some absent. The data contain 65,000 to 80,000 clones, about 76% of them singletons. The sequencing used blood, collected before dendritic cell vaccination. These receptors all stem from a human donor with glioblastoma. Both conserved end residues are part of each CDR3. Fields, in order: D gene, J gene, CDR3 length, V gene, clone size, CDR3 DNA, CDR3 protein. The D gene is left open where the match is weak. Size is omitted from some rows. Given values are once, few, many or a class for expanded clones.

NA | TRBJ1-1 | 14 | TRBV4-2 | NA | TGTGCCAGCAGCCAAGGGGGGGGGCACACTGAAGCTTTCTTT | CASSQGGGHTEAFF
TRBD1 | TRBJ1-2 | 13 | TRBV29-1 | NA | TGCAGCGTCACAGGGGACGCTAACTATGGCTACACCTTC | CSVTGDANYGYTF
NA | TRBJ1-5 | 15 | TRBV5-1 | NA | TGCGCCAGCAGCTTGGAGGGAGGGAGCAATCAGCCCCAGCATTTT | CASSLEGGSNQPQHF
NA | TRBJ2-1 | 15 | TRBV6-5 | NA | TGTGCCAGCAGAAATCCGGGACAAGCTTACAATGAGCAGTTCTTC | CASRNPGQAYNEQFF
NA | TRBJ1-2 | 15 | TRBV5-4 | NA | TGTGCCAGCAGCCCAGGCCGGACGGGGAACTATGGCTACACCTTC | CASSPGRTGNYGYTF
TRBD1 | TRBJ2-7 | 15 | TRBV19 | NA | TGTGCCAGTAGTACACCGGGACAGGGAAACTACGAGCAGTACTTC | CASSTPGQGNYEQYF
TRBD1 | TRBJ2-7 | 15 | TRBV6-5 | many | TGTGCCAGCAGATCCTCCGGGGACAGCCTGGGCGAGCAGTACTTC | CASRSSGDSLGEQYF
NA | TRBJ2-4 | 14 | TRBV6-6 | NA | TGTGCCAGCAATGAGAGGCTAGCCAAAAACATTCAGTACTTC | CASNERLAKNIQYF
TRBD1 | TRBJ1-1 | 15 | TRBV6-5 | NA | TGTGCCAGCAGTTACGGGGGACAGGGGGGAACTGAAGCTTTCTTT | CASSYGGQGGTEAFF
TRBD2 | TRBJ2-1 | 17 | TRBV4-2 | NA | TGTGCCAGCAGCCCGAGGACTAGCGGGGGGAAGTACAATGAGCAGTTCTTC | CASSPRTSGGKYNEQFF
TRBD1 | TRBJ2-1 | 16 | TRBV6-1 | NA | TGTGCCAGCAGTGGGGACAGGGAACTATTGTGGAATGAGCAGTTCTTC | CASSGDRELLWNEQFF
TRBD1 | TRBJ1-6 | 14 | TRBV2 | NA | TGTGCCAGCAGGGAGGGACAGGCGCTTTCACCCCTCCACTTT | CASREGQALSPLHF
TRBD1 | TRBJ1-6 | 14 | TRBV19 | NA | TGTGCCAGTAGTATAGGACAGGGGGGAACACCCCTCCACTTT | CASSIGQGGTPLHF
NA | TRBJ1-1 | 15 | TRBV6-6 | NA | TGTGCCAGCAGTTACTCGCCAGGGATGGACACTGAAGCTTTCTTT | CASSYSPGMDTEAFF
TRBD1 | TRBJ1-3 | 13 | TRBV10-3 | NA | TGTGCCACCCAGGGGGCTTCTGGAAACACCATATATTTT | CATQGASGNTIYF
NA | TRBJ2-7 | 12 | TRBV19 | NA | TGTGCCAGTAGACTCACTGGTAGGGGTGGGTACTTC | CASRLTGRGGYF
NA | TRBJ2-7 | 12 | TRBV2 | many | TGTGCCAGCAGCCCTTCCTCCTACGAGCAGTACTTC | CASSPSSYEQYF
TRBD2 | TRBJ2-1 | 15 | TRBV5-1 | NA | TGCGCCAGCAGCTCGATACTAGCGGGGGAGAATGAGCAGTTCTTC | CASSSILAGENEQFF
NA | TRBJ1-2 | 13 | TRBV5-4 | NA | TGTGCCAGCAGCTCGGGGGGAGGGGATGGCTACACCTTC | CASSSGGGDGYTF
NA | TRBJ1-5 | 17 | TRBV2 | once | TGTGCCAGCAGTGATGGACAAGGGGTTGAACGCAATCAGCCCCAGCATTTT | CASSDGQGVERNQPQHF
NA | TRBJ1-3 | 14 | TRBV6-1 | NA | TGTGCCAGCAGTGGACAGGAACCTGGAAACACCATATATTTT | CASSGQEPGNTIYF
TRBD1 | TRBJ2-5 | 15 | TRBV9 | NA | TGTGCCAGCAGCGTAAGGGACAGGGTAAGGGAGACCCAGTACTTC | CASSVRDRVRETQYF
TRBD2 | TRBJ2-5 | 16 | TRBV4-2 | NA | TGTGCCAGCAGTCCAATACCGACTAGCGGACAAGAGACCCAGTACTTC | CASSPIPTSGQETQYF
NA | TRBJ1-2 | 15 | TRBV6-1 | NA | TGTGCCAGCCGTCCCGAAGGGGGGGGCTCCTATGGCTACACCTTC | CASRPEGGGSYGYTF
NA | TRBJ1-1 | 12 | TRBV6-6 | NA | TGTGCCAGCACCGGGTTTGTAGGTGAAGCTTTCTTT | CASTGFVGEAFF
NA | TRBJ1-3 | 14 | TRBV10-3 | NA | TGTGCCATCAGTGAGGAGCGCGCGGGAAACACCATATATTTT | CAISEERAGNTIYF
NA | TRBJ2-2 | 15 | TRBV7-3 | NA | TGTGCCAGCAGCGCCCGGACAGAGAACACCGGGGAGCTGTTTTTT | CASSARTENTGELFF
NA | TRBJ1-1 | 12 | TRBV5-6 | NA | TGTGCCAGCAGCTCCGGGACACAAGAAGCTTTCTTT | CASSSGTQEAFF
NA | TRBJ1-2 | 15 | TRBV19 | few | TGTGCCAGTAGTATCTGGGACACGGGAAGAGGTGGCTACACCTTC | CASSIWDTGRGGYTF
TRBD2 | TRBJ2-1 | 15 | TRBV2 | once | TGTGCCAGCAGGGCCAACGGGGGGGGCGGGAATGAGCAGTTCTTC | CASRANGGGGNEQFF
NA | TRBJ2-7 | 12 | TRBV6-5 | NA | TGTGCCAGCAGTCCCTCTTACGGCGAGCAGTACTTC | CASSPSYGEQYF
TRBD2 | TRBJ2-3 | 14 | TRBV2 | NA | TGTGCCAGCAGTGGGGCGACTAGCGCAGATACGCAGTATTTT | CASSGATSADTQYF
TRBD1 | TRBJ1-5 | 18 | TRBV11-2 | few | TGTGCCAGCAGCTTAGACGGTGGGGGGGACGCAGGGGGCCAGCCCCAGCATTTT | CASSLDGGGDAGGQPQHF
NA | TRBJ2-6 | 17 | TRBV11-2 | NA | TGTGCCAGCAGCTTAGATCGGGGGTCTGGCGGGGCCAACGTCCTGACTTTC | CASSLDRGSGGANVLTF
TRBD1 | TRBJ1-2 | 13 | TRBV2 | few | TGTGCCAGCAGCAAAGGGGACAGGCCCGGACACACCTTC | CASSKGDRPGHTF
NA | TRBJ1-2 | 15 | TRBV4-2 | NA | TGTGCCAGCAGCCAAGAGCAGGGCTCGGAGTATGGCTACACCTTC | CASSQEQGSEYGYTF
TRBD1 | TRBJ1-4 | 14 | TRBV5-1 | NA | TGCGCCAGCAGCCTACAGGGGGGCGGAGAAAAACTGTTTTTT | CASSLQGGGEKLFF
NA | TRBJ1-1 | 14 | TRBV7-3 | once | TGTGCCAGCAGCTTAAGGGGGCTAGGCACTGAAGCTTTCTTT | CASSLRGLGTEAFF
TRBD2 | TRBJ2-1 | 18 | TRBV2 | once | TGTGCCAGCAGTGAACTAGCGGGGGGGCAAAGGTCGGGCAATGAGCAGTTCTTC | CASSELAGGQRSGNEQFF
NA | TRBJ1-4 | 13 | TRBV7-8 | few | TGTGCCAGCAGCTTTCTGTCTAATGAAAAACTGTTTTTT | CASSFLSNEKLFF
NA | TRBJ1-1 | 13 | TRBV7-3 | NA | TGTGCCAGCAGCTTACCAGGGGACACTGAAGCTTTCTTT | CASSLPGDTEAFF
TRBD1 | TRBJ1-6 | 14 | TRBV18 | once | TGTGCCAGCTCACCGGGACAGGGTTACTCACCCCTCCACTTT | CASSPGQGYSPLHF
NA | TRBJ1-2 | 15 | TRBV2 | NA | TGTGCCAGCAGGCCTGGACAAAATCCTAACTATGGCTACACCTTC | CASRPGQNPNYGYTF
NA | TRBJ1-4 | 15 | TRBV11-2 | NA | TGTGCCAGCAGCCTAGGGGCCCTCCCTAATGAAAAACTGTTTTTT | CASSLGALPNEKLFF